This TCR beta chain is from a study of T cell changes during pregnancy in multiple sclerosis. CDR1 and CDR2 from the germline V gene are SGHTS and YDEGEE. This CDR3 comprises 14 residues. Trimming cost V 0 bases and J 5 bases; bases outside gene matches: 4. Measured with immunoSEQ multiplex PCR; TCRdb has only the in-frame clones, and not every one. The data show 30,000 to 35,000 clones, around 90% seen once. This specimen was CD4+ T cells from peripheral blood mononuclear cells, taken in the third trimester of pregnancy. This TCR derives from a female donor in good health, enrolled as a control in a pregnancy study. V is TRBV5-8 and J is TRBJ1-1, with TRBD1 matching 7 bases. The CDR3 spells CASSLAAGGTEAFF. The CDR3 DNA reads TGTGCCAGCAGCTTGGCGGCAGGGGGGACTGAAGCTTTCTTT. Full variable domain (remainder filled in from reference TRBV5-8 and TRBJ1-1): EAGVTQSPTHLIKTRGQQATLRCSPISGHTSVYWYQQALGLGLQFLLWYDEGEERNRGNFPPRFSGRQFPNYSSELNVNALELEDSALYLCASSLAAGGTEAFFGQGTRLTVV.